Below, one T cell receptor (beta chain) is given with its context. Its antigen is as yet unknown. This entry comes from a study of CD8 T cells in ankylosing spondylitis. The study, taken as a whole, reports: Ankylosing spondylitis blood appeared to be characterized by a TCR beta motif of about 8 highly homologous variants. In the blood and synovial fluid of reactive arthritis, some motif variants had been previously reported. Disease-linked clones proved CD8+ and comparatively uncommon in peripheral blood. It was reported that disease-linked clones were significantly enriched in matched ankylosing spondylitis synovial fluid.

This CDR3 is 14 amino acids long. Germline V gene lookup returns CDR1 MNHNS and CDR2 SASEGT. J gave up 11 bases and V 5 bases, and 9 bases lay outside the gene matches. The authors made TCR beta libraries by quantitative 5'-RACE with molecular barcodes. TCRdb analysed the 5' RACE reads with MiXCR anew, one entry per CDR3 protein. The sample lists some 700,000 distinct CDR3 sequences, around 17% seen once, with around 19% in the top ten. This TCR was sampled from a male donor with ankylosing spondylitis. The chain employs TRBV6-1 and TRBJ2-1, with TRBD2 matching 10 bases. The sequenced material came from blood, either unsorted or a sorted T cell fraction (not recorded which). CDR3 bases: TGTGCCAGCAGTCAGGGACTAGCGCCCCCAAAGCAGTTCTTC. This translates into CASSQGLAPPKQFF.